The 27 T cell receptor beta chains given below trace back to one sample, sequenced in a study of patients and donors after allogeneic stem cell transplantation. TCRdb used MiXCR to reprocess the RT-PCR reads, holding one entry per CDR3 protein. Of hundreds of thousands of distinct CDR3 sequences listed, 16% are singletons. Sample: blood, either unsorted or a sorted T cell fraction (not recorded which). The receptors were sampled from a human donor who was either an allogeneic HSCT recipient or a stem cell or donor lymphocyte infusion donor (not recorded which). It is not recorded whose cells these are; they may come from a transplant donor.

This clonotype occurred a few times. This sequence joins TRBV20-1 and TRBJ2-7; no clear D. The CDR3 contains 13 residues. Per the germline V gene, CDR1 is DFQATT and CDR2 is SNEGSKA (reference sequence). Trimming removed 4 bases from V and 4 bases from J, with 14 bases in between. DNA for the CDR3: TGCAGTGCTAAATTTCTGAGTGAGTACGAGCAGTACTTC. Translated, it gives CSAKFLSEYEQYF.

This clonotype was seen at least ten times. The rearrangement uses TRBV5-1 and TRBJ2-1, with 8 bases that match TRBD1. After removal of 0 bases from V and 6 bases from J, the junction contained 17 bases not matched to a gene. This CDR3 spans 19 amino acids. Germline-derived CDR1 and CDR2 are SGHRS and YFSETQ. The CDR3 region is CASSLGAGTGLLAGNEQFF. The CDR3 DNA is TGCGCCAGCAGCTTGGGGGCCGGGACAGGACTCCTCGCGGGCAATGAGCAGTTCTTC.

The rearrangement joins TRBV7-8 to TRBJ2-1; D ambiguous. Per germline, CDR1 SGHVS and CDR2 FQNEAQ. The CDR3 extends over 15 amino acids. V gave up 6 bases and J gave up 2 bases, with 14 bases separating them. The CDR3 reads CASSPFTRAYNEQFF. The DNA for the CDR3 is TGTGCCAGCAGTCCATTCACGCGCGCCTACAATGAGCAGTTCTTC.

This clonotype has at least ten counts. V and J are TRBV28 and TRBJ2-1; 13 bases line up with TRBD2. Trimming at V came to 5 bases and at J to 7 bases, leaving 5 bases not matched to a gene. This CDR3 contains 15 residues. Germline CDR1 and CDR2: MDHEN and SYDVKM. CDR3 nucleotide sequence: TGTGCCAGCAGTCTCGGACTAGCGGGAGATAATGAGCAGTTCTTC. Protein: CASSLGLAGDNEQFF.

This chain links TRBV5-1 with TRBJ2-3, with unresolved D. The CDR3 consists of 15 residues. V lost 2 bases and J lost 0, with 10 bases in between. Looked up from germline, CDR1 is SGHRS and CDR2 is YFSETQ. The CDR3 reads CASSFPRASTDTQYF. The CDR3 DNA follows: TGCGCCAGCAGCTTCCCAAGAGCTAGCACAGATACGCAGTATTTT.

The CDR3, as DNA: TGCGCCAGCAGCTTTTCGACAGGGACTGGAAACACCATATATTTT. Its translation is CASSFSTGTGNTIYF. The rearrangement uses TRBV5-1 and TRBJ1-3; 7 bases map to TRBD1. J was trimmed by 2 bases and V by 2 bases; bases with no gene match: 4. Germline CDR1 is SGHRS and CDR2 is YFSETQ. The CDR3 covers 15 residues.

The gene calls are TRBV20-1 and TRBJ2-5, with D tentatively TRBD2 (5 bases). The CDR3 sequence is 12 residues long. In germline, CDR1 is DFQATT, CDR2 SNEGSKA (reference sequence). The V gene lost 6 bases and the J gene lost 0 bases, with 8 bases spanning the gap. This chain's CDR3 is CSAQLDQETQYF. CDR3 sequence (DNA): TGCAGTGCACAACTAGACCAAGAGACCCAGTACTTC.

The rearrangement links TRBV7-9 to TRBJ1-5; no definite D call. CDR1 is SEHNR and CDR2 is FQNEAQ in the germline V gene (reference sequence). The V end lost 2 bases, the J end lost 5 bases, and 7 bases lay between the germline ends. The CDR3 covers 13 residues. The CDR3 reads CASSLKGYQPQHF. The CDR3, as DNA: TGTGCCAGCAGCTTAAAGGGCTATCAGCCCCAGCATTTT.

In regard to this clonotype: Relative to the germline gene, one junction end is altered; a read error may explain this. The V gene is TRBV6-2 or TRBV6-3, the J gene TRBJ2-5; TRBD2 might be the D (6 bases). CDR1 and CDR2 (germline): MNHEY, SVGEGT. This CDR3 has 13 amino acids. The CDR3 loop is CAGSRDFQETQYF. The DNA of the CDR3 is TGTGCCGGCAGCCGGGACTTTCAAGAGACCCAGTACTTC.

This chain connects TRBV18 to TRBJ1-3; TRBD1 matches at 8 bases. This CDR3 comprises 14 residues. The V gene's germline CDR1 is KGHSH and CDR2 LQKENI. The trim removed 3 bases at V and 6 bases at J, leaving 4 bases unmatched. The CDR3 DNA is TGTGCCAGCTCACCCTCAGGGGGCGAAAACACCATATATTTT. It encodes CASSPSGGENTIYF.

The rearrangement joins TRBV5-1 to TRBJ2-1, with D possibly TRBD1 on 6 matching bases. The CDR3 extends over 16 amino acids. Germline CDR1 is SGHRS and CDR2 is YFSETQ. V was trimmed by 4 bases and J by 3 bases, leaving 17 bases between them. This CDR3 reads CASSTFPGTNYNEQFF. CDR3 nucleotide sequence: TGCGCCAGCAGCACCTTTCCCGGGACAAACTACAATGAGCAGTTCTTC.

This clonotype has more than one count but fewer than ten. The V and J genes are TRBV5-1 and TRBJ2-5; D not resolved. Germline values: CDR1 SGHRS, CDR2 YFSETQ. The V and J ends lost 2 bases and 1 base respectively, with 12 bases between them. This CDR3 contains 15 residues. The DNA for the CDR3 is TGCGCCAGCAGCTTTGGTGCTTCATCCCAAGAGACCCAGTACTTC. Translation gives CASSFGASSQETQYF.

The chain carries TRBV6-5 and TRBJ1-2; D unresolved. The germline V gene has CDR1 MNHEY and CDR2 SVGAGI. The V end was cut by 3 bases, the J end by 3 bases, with 14 bases between. The CDR3 has 15 amino acids. CDR3 bases: TGTGCCAGCAGTTATACCCCCCGAAACCACTATGGCTACACCTTC. Amino acids: CASSYTPRNHYGYTF.

The chain joins TRBV6-5 to TRBJ2-7; D gene ambiguous. Germline V lookup: CDR1 MNHEY, CDR2 SVGAGI. Trimming removed 1 base from V and 2 bases from J, with 12 bases in between. The CDR3 has 15 residues. The chain's CDR3 is CASSYFAFPPYEQYF. As DNA, the CDR3 is TGTGCCAGCAGTTACTTCGCCTTTCCTCCCTACGAGCAGTACTTC.

This clonotype was detected a few times. The chain couples TRBV20-1 to TRBJ2-2; 9 nucleotides align to TRBD1. In germline, CDR1 is DFQATT, CDR2 SNEGSKA (reference sequence). V trimming: 1 base; J trimming: 3 bases; junction bases outside the gene matches: 6. There are 16 residues in the CDR3. CDR3 sequence reads: CSARVGRTGDTGELFF. The CDR3 coding sequence is TGCAGTGCTAGAGTTGGGAGGACAGGGGACACCGGGGAGCTGTTTTTT.

There are a few counts of this clonotype. The chain is built from TRBV10-3 and TRBJ2-3; 7 nucleotides match TRBD2. The CDR3 is 16 amino acids. CDR1 and CDR2 from the germline V gene are ENHRY and SYGVKD. J lost 0 bases, V lost 1 base, and 4 bases had no gene match. The CDR3 DNA sequence: TGTGCCATCAGTGAGTGGCTAGCGGCTAGCACAGATACGCAGTATTTT. Translating it yields CAISEWLAASTDTQYF.

The chain employs TRBV15 and TRBJ2-7; 7 bases agree with TRBD1. The CDR3 consists of 15 residues. Germline CDR1 and CDR2: LNHNV and YYDKDF (reference sequence). V lost 3 bases and J lost 3; bases outside the gene matches: 8. CDR3 bases: TGTGCCACCAGCAGCGGAAGGTGGGACAGCTACGAGCAGTACTTC. Amino acids: CATSSGRWDSYEQYF.

A few counts support this clonotype. The rearrangement uses TRBV29-1 and TRBJ2-3; D remains ambiguous. V lost 4 bases and J 3 bases, leaving 14 bases between the germline ends. The V gene's germline CDR1 is SQVTM and CDR2 ANQGSEA. The length of the CDR3 is 14 residues. CDR3 sequence: CSVAMGMGTDTQYF. The CDR3 DNA sequence: TGCAGCGTTGCAATGGGGATGGGAACAGATACGCAGTATTTT.

The chain couples TRBV29-1 to TRBJ1-1; 7 bases line up with TRBD1. From germline, CDR1 is SQVTM and CDR2 ANQGSEA. V lost 2 bases to trimming and J lost 0 bases; unmatched junction nucleotides: 15. This CDR3 spans 18 amino acids. The CDR3 loop reads CSVELRAWDRPMNTEAFF. Written as DNA, the CDR3 is TGCAGCGTTGAACTCCGCGCATGGGACAGACCCATGAACACTGAAGCTTTCTTT.

The V call is TRBV20-1, the J call TRBJ2-2, with a tentative D call TRBD2 (6 bases). V dropped 1 base and J dropped 3 bases, with 15 bases sitting between them. The length of the CDR3 is 16 residues. From germline, CDR1 is DFQATT and CDR2 SNEGSKA (reference sequence). The CDR3 spells CSARGVGLAYTGELFF. In DNA form, the CDR3 reads TGCAGTGCTAGAGGGGTGGGACTTGCATACACCGGGGAGCTGTTTTTT.

This clonotype was counted between two and nine times. V and J are TRBV7-6 and TRBJ1-1; TRBD1 might be the D (5 bases). This CDR3 is built from 15 residues. V gave up 1 base and J gave up 2 bases, with 11 bases separating them. Looked up from germline, CDR1 is SGHVS and CDR2 is FNYEAQ. The CDR3 region is CASSLVGDGNTEAFF. CDR3 in DNA: TGTGCCAGCAGCTTAGTAGGGGACGGTAACACTGAAGCTTTCTTT. The full variable domain, rest sourced from reference TRBV7-6 and TRBJ1-1, is GAGVSQSPRYKVTKRGQDVALRCDPISGHVSLYWYRQALGQGPEFLTYFNYEAQQDKSGLPNDRFSAERPEGSISTLTIQRTEQRDSAMYRCASSLVGDGNTEAFFGQGTRLTVV.

This clonotype was recorded at least ten times. J is TRBJ2-5 and V is TRBV7-9, with D unresolved. V was trimmed by 4 bases and J by 2 bases, leaving 2 bases between them. This CDR3 spans 11 amino acids. CDR1 and CDR2 from the germline V gene are SEHNR and FQNEAQ (reference sequence). Here the CDR3 reads CASSYQETQYF. The CDR3, as DNA: TGTGCCAGCAGCTATCAAGAGACCCAGTACTTC.

V usage is TRBV3-1 and J usage is TRBJ2-1; 7 positions agree with TRBD1. The CDR3 length is 15 residues. Germline V lookup: CDR1 LGHDT, CDR2 YNNKEL (reference sequence). V trimming: 1 base; J trimming: 4 bases; junction bases outside the gene matches: 4. This CDR3 is CASSQASGGYNEQFF. Written as DNA, the CDR3 is TGTGCCAGCAGCCAAGCATCAGGGGGTTACAATGAGCAGTTCTTC.

At least ten counts were recorded for this clonotype. This chain links TRBV7-9 with TRBJ2-1; D not certain. This CDR3 has 15 residues. Trimming took off 3 bases at V and 3 bases at J, with 12 bases between the two ends. The V gene's germline CDR1 is SEHNR and CDR2 FQNEAQ (reference sequence). CDR3 amino acids: CASSLVTPDYNEQFF. CDR3 sequence (DNA): TGTGCCAGCAGCTTGGTCACTCCCGACTACAATGAGCAGTTCTTC.

This clonotype has just a few counts. The chain links TRBV6-6 to TRBJ1-5; D is undetermined. The ends were cut back, 4 bases at V and 4 bases at J, with 8 bases in the middle. Germline V gives CDR1 MNHNY, CDR2 SVGAGI (reference sequence). The CDR3 loop spans 13 amino acids. CDR3 protein: CASSFDLNQPQHF. CDR3 sequence (DNA): TGTGCCAGCAGTTTCGACCTGAATCAGCCCCAGCATTTT.

The chain uses TRBV18 and TRBJ1-1; the D gene is possibly TRBD1 (5 bases). This CDR3 is built from 16 residues. The V gene lost 6 bases and the J gene lost 5 bases, with 22 bases spanning the gap. The V gene's germline CDR1 is KGHSH and CDR2 LQKENI. The CDR3 DNA follows: TGTGCCAGCTCTCCTTCCGGGCCAGGGTTTGCTACTGAAGCTTTCTTT. This sequence encodes CASSPSGPGFATEAFF.

This clonotype has a handful of counts. The chain is built from TRBV12-3 or TRBV12-4 and TRBJ1-2; TRBD1 matches at 8 bases. Trimming at V came to 7 bases and at J to 4 bases, leaving 11 bases not matched to a gene. CDR3 length: 15 residues. As DNA, the CDR3 is TGTGCCAGCAATCTCCACAGGGGGTCGATCTATGGCTACACCTTC. This encodes CASNLHRGSIYGYTF.